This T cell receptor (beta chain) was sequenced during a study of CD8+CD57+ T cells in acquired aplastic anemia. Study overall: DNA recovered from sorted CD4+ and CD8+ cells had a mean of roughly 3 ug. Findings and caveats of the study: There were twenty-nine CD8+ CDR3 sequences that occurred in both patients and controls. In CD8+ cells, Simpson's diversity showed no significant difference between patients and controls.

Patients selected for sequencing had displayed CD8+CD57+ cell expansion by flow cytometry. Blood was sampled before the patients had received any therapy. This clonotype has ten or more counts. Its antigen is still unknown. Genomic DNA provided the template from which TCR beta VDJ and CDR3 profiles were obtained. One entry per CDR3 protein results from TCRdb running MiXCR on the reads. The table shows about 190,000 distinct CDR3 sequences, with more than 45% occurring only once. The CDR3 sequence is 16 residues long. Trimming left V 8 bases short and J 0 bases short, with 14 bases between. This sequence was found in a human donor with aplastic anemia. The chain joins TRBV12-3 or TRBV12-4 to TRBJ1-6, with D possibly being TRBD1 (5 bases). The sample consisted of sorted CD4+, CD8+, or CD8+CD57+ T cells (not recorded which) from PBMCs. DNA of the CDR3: TGTGCCAGCTCAGGGCAGGCGGGCTCCTATAATTCACCCCTCCACTTT. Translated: CASSGQAGSYNSPLHF.